This TCR beta chain was identified during a study of blood T cell repertoires in COVID-19. Study-level background: Spain, Italy and the United States supplied samples that represented acute and convalescent COVID-19. From T cells, B-cell-depleted T cells, or PBMCs came the material, which was cDNA or gDNA.

Authors' methods: Reference gene primer amplification gave estimated nucleated cell counts. The repertoire was sequenced with immunoSEQ multiplex PCR; TCRdb's copy has only in-frame clones and lacks some. The V and J calls and clone size come from that table; D and trimming were worked out from the DNA. Here the sample spans about 250,000 clones, 85% to 90% being singletons. V shed 3 bases, J shed 4 bases, and the junction held 15 bases outside the gene matches. This CDR3 comprises 17 residues. Germline loops: CDR1 SGHTA, CDR2 FQGNSA. This clone was observed once. The study drew participants aged about 18 to 95 years from approximately 23 US areas.

The chain joins TRBV7-2 to TRBJ2-7; 7 bases map to TRBD1. The source of this sequence is a man in his forties or fifties who had recovered from COVID-19. The sequenced material came from PBMCs or T cells enriched from blood (not recorded which). CDR3 bases: TGTGCCAGCAGCTTGAGAGGTCCCGGACAGGCGATTTACGAGCAGTACTTC. Protein: CASSLRGPGQAIYEQYF.